Given below is one T cell receptor (beta chain) in context. Its antigen is currently not known. Base qualities were left out, and no much larger clone turns up one base away. These data belong to a study of human thymus T cells (dated by TCRdb to 2018 to 2020). Concerning the study at large: The study used 7 or 8 infant thymus samples plus four related peripheral blood samples to characterize TCR alpha and beta repertoires. The cohort included more than 5 male and a couple of female infants, with donor ages spanning 7 to 244 days.

The germline ends are 10 bases apart after V is trimmed by 1 base and J by 9 bases. The CDR3 has 13 amino acids, counting the end cysteine and phenylalanine. The sequence is cut down to CDR3 DNA, 39 bases in frame from base 1. For CDR1 and CDR2, the germline V gene lists SGHAT and FQNNGV. The immunoSEQ multiplex PCR assay was used to amplify the TCRB and TCRAD loci from a standardized amount of quality-controlled genomic DNA. The V(D)J region was spanned by amplicons of a length sufficient to cover the CDR3 and to identify V and J genes. The amplicons were sequenced on an Illumina platform via the commercial immunoSEQ service. The original pipeline was this. Primer bias and sequencing errors were corrected as previously described, and TCRAD and TCRB definitions were based on the IMGT database. Repertoires were analysed with immunoSEQ Analyzer 3.0 and VDJTools, covering basic statistics, V/J segment usage, diversity estimates, rarefaction and pairwise overlap. Diversity was estimated with Chao1, ChaoE, Efron-Thisted, Shannon and inverse Simpson indices, and also on datasets down-sampled to the smallest sample. Repertoire overlap was assessed by strict matching of CDR3 nucleotide sequence, V gene and J gene, and clustering was done by Jaccard-based multidimensional scaling. The table was pulled from immuneACCESS by TCRdb, which kept in-frame rearrangements only. Such tables lose some clones; where checked, under half of the loss comes from unresolved V genes, and the rest has no known cause. Clone size and the V and J calls come from that table; the DNA yielded D and trimming. The table for this sample lists 86,000 or so clones; approximately 96% of them were counted only once. Approximately 0.03% of the sample is in the top ten clones.

What the work shows at the level of the full study, not this receptor alone: On average, thymus samples gave 650,000 to 1,000,000 unique TCRB clonotypes, whereas blood samples gave about 84,000. Biased V and J gene segment usage appeared to be present in both thymic and peripheral blood repertoires. The related research found that thymic TCR repertoires overlapped highly between unrelated individuals.

Thymus tissue was collected as surgical resects that were removed during corrective cardiac surgery. The donors were immunologically healthy infants in Finland who had open corrective cardiac surgery for congenital heart defects. Thymocytes were released mechanically from tissue and stored at -70 °C as pellets of roughly 9-31 million cells. A QIAsymphony instrument was used to extract genomic DNA from the frozen cell pellets. Sample: thymus tissue. This clonotype was sampled from a boy under two years old with a congenital heart defect but otherwise immunologically healthy. The chain links TRBV11-2 with TRBJ1-5; perhaps TRBD1 is the D gene, with 6 bases matching. Here is the DNA: TGTGCCAGCAGCTTAGGAGGGGGTGGGCCCCAGCATTTT. Translated, it reads CASSLGGGGPQHF.